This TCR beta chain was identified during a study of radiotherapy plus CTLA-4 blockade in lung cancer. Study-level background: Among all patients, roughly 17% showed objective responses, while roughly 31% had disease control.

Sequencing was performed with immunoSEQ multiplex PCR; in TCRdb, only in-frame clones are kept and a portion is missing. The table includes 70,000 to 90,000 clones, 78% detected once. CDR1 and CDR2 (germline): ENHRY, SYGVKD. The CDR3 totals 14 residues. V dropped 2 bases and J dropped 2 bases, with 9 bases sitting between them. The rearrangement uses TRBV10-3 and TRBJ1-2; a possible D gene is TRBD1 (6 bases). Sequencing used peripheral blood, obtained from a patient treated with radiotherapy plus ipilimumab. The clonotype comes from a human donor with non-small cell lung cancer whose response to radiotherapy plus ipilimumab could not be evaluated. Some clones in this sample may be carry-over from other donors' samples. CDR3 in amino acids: CAISEIQGNYGYTF. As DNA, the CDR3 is TGTGCCATCAGTGAGATCCAGGGGAACTATGGCTACACCTTC.